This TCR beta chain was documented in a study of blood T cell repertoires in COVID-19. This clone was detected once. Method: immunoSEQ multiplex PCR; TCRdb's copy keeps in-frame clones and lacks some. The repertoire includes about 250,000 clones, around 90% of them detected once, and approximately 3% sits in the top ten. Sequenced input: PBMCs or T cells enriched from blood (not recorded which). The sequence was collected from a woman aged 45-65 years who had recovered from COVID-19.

CDR3 residues: CASSPRASNRGLDGELFF. CDR3 nucleotide sequence: TGTGCCAGCTCACCTCGGGCGAGTAACAGGGGGCTGGACGGGGAGCTGTTTTTT. This chain joins TRBV18 and TRBJ2-2; TRBD1 aligns across 9 bases. J gave up 7 bases and V 3 bases, and 15 bases lay outside the gene matches. This CDR3 is 18 amino acids long. Germline CDR1 KGHSH, CDR2 LQKENI. The complete variable domain, with remaining parts taken from reference TRBV18 and TRBJ2-2, reads NAGVMQNPRHLVRRRGQEARLRCSPMKGHSHVYWYRQLPEEGLKFMVYLQKENIIDESGMPKERFSAEFPKEGPSILRIQQVVRGDSAAYFCASSPRASNRGLDGELFFGEGSRLTVL.